These T cell receptor beta chains were read from a single sample in a study of cytomegalovirus exposure and HLA in healthy donors. Clones were read by immunoSEQ multiplex PCR, and TCRdb kept only the in-frame ones, dropping some. The sample includes roughly 140,000 clones, 70% to 90% of them seen just once. Material for sequencing was PBMCs. Receptors were obtained from a woman under 30 in good health and CMV-seropositive. The CDR3 runs from the conserved cysteine through the conserved F or W. The order of the fields is clone size, D gene, J gene, V gene, CDR3 protein, CDR3 DNA. The D gene is left open where the match is weak. Size is stated for part of the rows, as once, few or many counts, or as a class when the clone is expanded.

clone size: -; D gene: TRBD1; J gene: TRBJ1-5; V gene: TRBV5-1; CDR3 protein: CASSLGTGISNQPQHF; CDR3 DNA: TGCGCCAGCAGCCTCGGGACAGGGATTAGCAATCAGCCCCAGCATTTT
clone size: few; D gene: -; J gene: TRBJ1-3; V gene: TRBV30; CDR3 protein: CAWSVNGRNTIYF; CDR3 DNA: TGTGCCTGGAGTGTAAATGGGCGAAACACCATATATTTT
clone size: once; D gene: -; J gene: TRBJ1-2; V gene: TRBV6-5; CDR3 protein: CASRRDIKYGYTF; CDR3 DNA: TGTGCCAGCAGACGGGACATCAAATATGGCTACACCTTC
clone size: -; D gene: -; J gene: TRBJ2-5; V gene: TRBV4-2; CDR3 protein: CASSQDKQGRETQYF; CDR3 DNA: TGTGCCAGCAGCCAAGACAAACAGGGGAGGGAGACCCAGTACTTC
clone size: -; D gene: TRBD2; J gene: TRBJ2-7; V gene: TRBV4-3; CDR3 protein: CASSQDVVRGRVRNEQYF; CDR3 DNA: TGCGCCAGCAGCCAAGATGTCGTGAGAGGGAGGGTACGGAACGAGCAGTACTTC
clone size: -; D gene: -; J gene: TRBJ2-1; V gene: TRBV7-2; CDR3 protein: CASRHTEVVEQFF; CDR3 DNA: TGTGCCAGCAGGCACACCGAGGTGGTTGAGCAGTTCTTC
clone size: -; D gene: TRBD1; J gene: TRBJ1-2; V gene: TRBV6-5; CDR3 protein: CASSARGQGHGYTF; CDR3 DNA: TGTGCCAGCAGTGCCCGGGGACAGGGCCATGGCTACACCTTC
clone size: -; D gene: TRBD2; J gene: TRBJ2-1; V gene: TRBV7-3; CDR3 protein: CASSLISGEGEQFF; CDR3 DNA: TGTGCCAGCAGCTTAATTTCCGGGGAGGGTGAGCAGTTCTTC
clone size: -; D gene: -; J gene: TRBJ2-7; V gene: TRBV9; CDR3 protein: CASGGGHEQYF; CDR3 DNA: TGTGCCAGCGGGGGCGGGCACGAGCAGTACTTC
clone size: -; D gene: -; J gene: TRBJ2-7; V gene: TRBV9; CDR3 protein: CASSPGNGPYEQYF; CDR3 DNA: TGTGCCAGCAGCCCGGGTAATGGCCCCTACGAGCAGTACTTC
clone size: few; D gene: TRBD1; J gene: TRBJ2-1; V gene: TRBV5-4; CDR3 protein: CASSLDRGVYNEQFF; CDR3 DNA: TGTGCCAGCAGTTTGGACAGGGGAGTTTACAATGAGCAGTTCTTC
clone size: -; D gene: TRBD1; J gene: TRBJ1-1; V gene: TRBV10-3; CDR3 protein: CAISESGGPNTEAFF; CDR3 DNA: TGTGCCATCAGTGAGTCAGGGGGCCCGAACACTGAAGCTTTCTTT
clone size: -; D gene: -; J gene: TRBJ2-2; V gene: TRBV11-2; CDR3 protein: CASSLAGRGNTGELFF; CDR3 DNA: TGTGCCAGCAGCTTAGCGGGGCGGGGGAACACCGGGGAGCTGTTTTTT
clone size: -; D gene: TRBD2; J gene: TRBJ2-5; V gene: TRBV19; CDR3 protein: CASSIVPLLLAAQETQYF; CDR3 DNA: TGTGCCAGTAGTATAGTTCCCTTATTACTAGCGGCACAAGAGACCCAGTACTTC
clone size: -; D gene: -; J gene: TRBJ1-1; V gene: TRBV9; CDR3 protein: CASSVQTGTEAFF; CDR3 DNA: TGTGCCAGCAGCGTCCAGACGGGAACTGAAGCTTTCTTT
clone size: few; D gene: TRBD1; J gene: TRBJ2-1; V gene: TRBV9; CDR3 protein: CASSPTGGLYNEQFF; CDR3 DNA: TGTGCCAGCAGCCCAACAGGGGGACTTTACAATGAGCAGTTCTTC
clone size: few; D gene: -; J gene: TRBJ1-1; V gene: TRBV2; CDR3 protein: CASSGVGAPEAFF; CDR3 DNA: TGTGCCAGCAGTGGGGTAGGGGCGCCCGAAGCTTTCTTT
clone size: once; D gene: TRBD2; J gene: TRBJ2-3; V gene: TRBV4-3; CDR3 protein: CASSRNLAVAGLSTDTQYF; CDR3 DNA: TGCGCCAGCAGCCGGAACCTCGCAGTAGCGGGGTTGAGCACAGATACGCAGTATTTT
clone size: -; D gene: -; J gene: TRBJ1-2; V gene: TRBV19; CDR3 protein: CASSPGHPRGYTF; CDR3 DNA: TGTGCCAGTAGTCCGGGACACCCCCGTGGCTACACCTTC
clone size: -; D gene: -; J gene: TRBJ1-5; V gene: TRBV27; CDR3 protein: CASSWSRASNQPQHF; CDR3 DNA: TGTGCCAGCAGTTGGTCGCGGGCTAGCAATCAGCCCCAGCATTTT
clone size: -; D gene: -; J gene: TRBJ1-1; V gene: TRBV7-9; CDR3 protein: CASSLASGMNTEAFF; CDR3 DNA: TGTGCCAGCAGCTTAGCGTCGGGTATGAACACTGAAGCTTTCTTT
clone size: -; D gene: TRBD1; J gene: TRBJ1-4; V gene: TRBV2; CDR3 protein: CASSPPGTGNEKLFF; CDR3 DNA: TGTGCCAGCTCCCCTCCCGGGACAGGGAATGAAAAACTGTTTTTT
clone size: -; D gene: -; J gene: TRBJ2-7; V gene: TRBV6-5; CDR3 protein: CASSQTSYEQYF; CDR3 DNA: TGTGCCAGCAGTCAAACTAGTTACGAGCAGTACTTC
clone size: -; D gene: TRBD2; J gene: TRBJ2-2; V gene: TRBV4-3; CDR3 protein: CASSPGLAGNTGELFF; CDR3 DNA: TGCGCCAGCAGCCCAGGACTAGCGGGAAACACCGGGGAGCTGTTTTTT
clone size: once; D gene: -; J gene: TRBJ2-5; V gene: TRBV9; CDR3 protein: CASSVVPLQGTGQETQYF; CDR3 DNA: TGTGCCAGCAGCGTAGTTCCCTTACAGGGTACGGGGCAAGAGACCCAGTACTTC
clone size: -; D gene: -; J gene: TRBJ2-1; V gene: TRBV2; CDR3 protein: CASSGSTGSEQFF; CDR3 DNA: TGTGCCAGCAGTGGGTCGACTGGATCAGAGCAGTTCTTC
clone size: few; D gene: -; J gene: TRBJ1-5; V gene: TRBV11-2; CDR3 protein: CASSPRPGDQPQHF; CDR3 DNA: TGTGCCAGCAGCCCCCGCCCCGGGGATCAGCCCCAGCATTTT
clone size: -; D gene: -; J gene: TRBJ1-4; V gene: TRBV28; CDR3 protein: CASSLVGRVGEKLFF; CDR3 DNA: TGTGCCAGCAGTTTAGTGGGGAGGGTAGGAGAAAAACTGTTTTTT
clone size: -; D gene: TRBD1; J gene: TRBJ1-5; V gene: TRBV5-1; CDR3 protein: CASSSTGGNQPQHF; CDR3 DNA: TGCGCCAGCAGCTCTACAGGGGGCAATCAGCCCCAGCATTTT
clone size: -; D gene: -; J gene: TRBJ1-3; V gene: TRBV28; CDR3 protein: CASSLFGRSSGNTIYF; CDR3 DNA: TGTGCCAGCAGTTTGTTCGGTCGGAGCTCTGGAAACACCATATATTTT
clone size: -; D gene: TRBD1; J gene: TRBJ1-5; V gene: TRBV19; CDR3 protein: CASSTDRVYQPQHF; CDR3 DNA: TGTGCCAGTAGTACTGACAGGGTATACCAGCCCCAGCATTTT
clone size: -; D gene: -; J gene: TRBJ1-1; V gene: TRBV5-6; CDR3 protein: CASSSYRFEAFF; CDR3 DNA: TGTGCCAGCAGCTCATACAGGTTTGAAGCTTTCTTT
clone size: -; D gene: -; J gene: TRBJ2-7; V gene: TRBV5-1; CDR3 protein: CASSLDPAGEQYF; CDR3 DNA: TGCGCCAGCAGCTTGGATCCGGCGGGGGAGCAGTACTTC
clone size: -; D gene: TRBD1; J gene: TRBJ1-2; V gene: TRBV27; CDR3 protein: CASSPGTGKRGYTF; CDR3 DNA: TGTGCCAGCAGTCCCGGGACAGGGAAGAGGGGCTACACCTTC
clone size: -; D gene: TRBD1; J gene: TRBJ2-7; V gene: TRBV5-5; CDR3 protein: CASSGQGTSYEQYF; CDR3 DNA: TGTGCCAGCTCCGGACAGGGAACCTCCTACGAGCAGTACTTC
clone size: -; D gene: TRBD2; J gene: TRBJ2-3; V gene: TRBV5-8; CDR3 protein: CASSSGLAGTDTQYF; CDR3 DNA: TGTGCCAGCAGCTCAGGACTAGCGGGCACAGATACGCAGTATTTT
clone size: -; D gene: TRBD2; J gene: TRBJ2-3; V gene: TRBV5-4; CDR3 protein: CASSGLAQSTDTQYF; CDR3 DNA: TGTGCCAGCAGCGGACTAGCGCAGAGCACAGATACGCAGTATTTT
clone size: -; D gene: -; J gene: TRBJ1-5; V gene: TRBV7-8; CDR3 protein: CASSSLPAGVQPQHF; CDR3 DNA: TGTGCCAGCAGCTCCTTGCCGGCGGGGGTTCAGCCCCAGCATTTT
clone size: -; D gene: TRBD1; J gene: TRBJ1-2; V gene: TRBV5-1; CDR3 protein: CASSFGTAINYGYTF; CDR3 DNA: TGCGCCAGCAGCTTCGGGACAGCCATCAACTATGGCTACACCTTC
clone size: -; D gene: TRBD1; J gene: TRBJ1-6; V gene: TRBV7-9; CDR3 protein: CASSFGQGTYSPLHF; CDR3 DNA: TGTGCCAGCAGCTTCGGACAGGGAACTTATTCACCCCTCCACTTT
clone size: -; D gene: -; J gene: TRBJ2-3; V gene: TRBV7-2; CDR3 protein: CASSLERADTQYF; CDR3 DNA: TGTGCCAGCAGCTTAGAGAGGGCAGATACGCAGTATTTT
clone size: -; D gene: -; J gene: TRBJ2-3; V gene: TRBV27; CDR3 protein: CASRGQAAQYF; CDR3 DNA: TGTGCCAGCAGGGGGCAGGCCGCGCAGTATTTT
clone size: -; D gene: -; J gene: TRBJ1-4; V gene: TRBV2; CDR3 protein: CASSGVAGPREKLFF; CDR3 DNA: TGTGCCAGCAGTGGGGTTGCGGGGCCGAGAGAAAAACTGTTTTTT
clone size: -; D gene: TRBD2; J gene: TRBJ2-5; V gene: TRBV25-1; CDR3 protein: CASRGGLGRVSETQYF; CDR3 DNA: TGTGCCAGCAGGGGGGGACTAGGACGTGTTTCGGAGACCCAGTACTTC
clone size: -; D gene: TRBD2; J gene: TRBJ2-3; V gene: TRBV2; CDR3 protein: CATSGGLNTQYF; CDR3 DNA: TGCGCTACTAGCGGGGGGCTCAATACGCAGTATTTT
clone size: -; D gene: TRBD1; J gene: TRBJ1-4; V gene: TRBV4-2; CDR3 protein: CASSPGRQGSEKLFF; CDR3 DNA: TGTGCCAGCAGCCCAGGTAGACAGGGGAGTGAAAAACTGTTTTTT
clone size: once; D gene: TRBD1; J gene: TRBJ1-2; V gene: TRBV9; CDR3 protein: CASSTWTGDNGYTF; CDR3 DNA: TGTGCCAGCAGCACCTGGACAGGGGACAATGGCTACACCTTC
clone size: -; D gene: TRBD1; J gene: TRBJ1-1; V gene: TRBV30; CDR3 protein: CAWCPGGGTEAFF; CDR3 DNA: TGTGCCTGGTGCCCAGGGGGCGGCACTGAAGCTTTCTTT
clone size: -; D gene: TRBD2; J gene: TRBJ2-5; V gene: TRBV5-4; CDR3 protein: CASFLPGGQETQYF; CDR3 DNA: TGTGCCAGCTTTTTACCGGGGGGACAAGAGACCCAGTACTTC
clone size: -; D gene: TRBD1; J gene: TRBJ2-7; V gene: TRBV7-2; CDR3 protein: CASSLGGQGQSGSYEQYF; CDR3 DNA: TGTGCCAGCAGCTTAGGGGGACAGGGGCAAAGCGGGTCCTACGAGCAGTACTTC
clone size: -; D gene: -; J gene: TRBJ2-3; V gene: TRBV27; CDR3 protein: CASSLIPGDTQYF; CDR3 DNA: TGTGCCAGCAGTTTGATTCCAGGGGATACGCAGTATTTT
clone size: -; D gene: TRBD2; J gene: TRBJ2-2; V gene: TRBV6-5; CDR3 protein: CASSYWGGMTGELFF; CDR3 DNA: TGTGCCAGCAGTTACTGGGGAGGGATGACCGGGGAGCTGTTTTTT
clone size: -; D gene: -; J gene: TRBJ1-5; V gene: TRBV7-2; CDR3 protein: CASSLVAGTSNQPQHF; CDR3 DNA: TGTGCCAGCAGCTTAGTTGCAGGGACAAGCAATCAGCCCCAGCATTTT
clone size: -; D gene: TRBD2; J gene: TRBJ2-2; V gene: TRBV5-1; CDR3 protein: CASSAGTSGYTGELFF; CDR3 DNA: TGCGCCAGCAGCGCCGGGACTAGCGGTTACACCGGGGAGCTGTTTTTT
clone size: -; D gene: TRBD1; J gene: TRBJ2-7; V gene: TRBV29-1; CDR3 protein: CSVEDRDRASYEQYF; CDR3 DNA: TGCAGCGTTGAAGACCGGGACAGGGCCTCCTACGAGCAGTACTTC
clone size: -; D gene: TRBD2; J gene: TRBJ2-5; V gene: TRBV7-9; CDR3 protein: CASSFPGLAGRTLQETQYF; CDR3 DNA: TGTGCCAGCAGCTTTCCCGGACTAGCGGGCCGAACTTTACAAGAGACCCAGTACTTC
clone size: -; D gene: -; J gene: TRBJ2-6; V gene: TRBV25-1; CDR3 protein: CASSEFGGAGANVLTF; CDR3 DNA: TGTGCCAGCAGTGAATTTGGGGGGGCCGGGGCCAACGTCCTGACTTTC
clone size: -; D gene: -; J gene: TRBJ1-2; V gene: TRBV27; CDR3 protein: CASSFSQGHGYTF; CDR3 DNA: TGTGCCAGCAGTTTTTCACAGGGTCACGGCTACACCTTC
clone size: -; D gene: TRBD2; J gene: TRBJ2-3; V gene: TRBV5-1; CDR3 protein: CASSLGEREGRNTQYF; CDR3 DNA: TGCGCCAGCAGCTTGGGCGAGCGGGAGGGCCGAAATACGCAGTATTTT